Listed here are 18 T cell receptor beta chains from one sample, sequenced in a study of control samples from healthy donors and cancer patients. Here immunoSEQ multiplex PCR was the method, and the copy in TCRdb shows in-frame clones only, minus some. The data hold 100,000 to 150,000 clones, with around 93% observed a single time. Sequenced: blood. These TCRs come from a woman aged 45-60 years in good health.

The gene calls are TRBV15 and TRBJ2-3; D unclear. V was shortened by 3 bases and J by 4 bases, with 14 bases between the two germline ends. The CDR3 is made up of 15 amino acids. Per germline, CDR1 LNHNV and CDR2 YYDKDF (reference sequence). The CDR3 loop is CATSRDYLLPDTQYF. CDR3 in DNA: TGTGCCACCAGCAGGGATTATCTACTACCAGATACGCAGTATTTT. Variable domain in full (rest from reference TRBV15 and TRBJ2-3): DAMVIQNPRYQVTQFGKPVTLSCSQTLNHNVMYWYQQKSSQAPKLLFHYYDKDFNNEADTPDNFQSRRPNTSFCFLDIRSPGLGDTAMYLCATSRDYLLPDTQYFGPGTRLTVL.

This sequence joins TRBV19 and TRBJ2-2; D may be TRBD2 (5 bases). This CDR3 contains 15 residues. The V gene lost 3 bases and the J gene lost 5 bases, with 13 bases spanning the gap. Germline values: CDR1 LNHDA, CDR2 SQIVND (reference sequence). CDR3 sequence: CASSISGTGTGELFF. CDR3 bases: TGTGCCAGTAGTATCAGCGGTACTGGGACCGGGGAGCTGTTTTTT.

This chain joins TRBV5-1 and TRBJ2-5; D is unresolved. The CDR3 is 14 residues long. V was pared by 0 bases and J by 1 base, with 7 bases between. Germline CDR1 SGHRS, CDR2 YFSETQ. CDR3 residues: CASSLVGFQETQYF. The DNA for the CDR3 is TGCGCCAGCAGCTTGGTGGGGTTCCAAGAGACCCAGTACTTC.

This clone was detected a few times. The V gene is TRBV6-5, the J gene TRBJ2-2; no definite D call. V dropped 0 bases and J dropped 2 bases, with 7 bases sitting between them. Germline V CDR1 and CDR2: MNHEY, SVGAGI. This CDR3 is built from 15 residues. The DNA for the CDR3 is TGTGCCAGCAGTTACTCGGGTCCAAACACCGGGGAGCTGTTTTTT. This sequence encodes CASSYSGPNTGELFF.

The V call is TRBV7-6, the J call TRBJ2-5; 12 nucleotides match TRBD2. Germline assignment: CDR1 SGHVS and CDR2 FNYEAQ. The CDR3 length is 17 residues. The V gene end was trimmed by 2 bases and the J gene end by 2 bases; junction bases not matched to a gene: 6. Written as DNA, the CDR3 is TGTGCCAGCAGCTTATATCTCCTAGCGGGAGGGCAAGAGACCCAGTACTTC. Translation gives CASSLYLLAGGQETQYF. The variable domain in full, with the rest retrieved from reference TRBV7-6 and TRBJ2-5, is GAGVSQSPRYKVTKRGQDVALRCDPISGHVSLYWYRQALGQGPEFLTYFNYEAQQDKSGLPNDRFSAERPEGSISTLTIQRTEQRDSAMYRCASSLYLLAGGQETQYFGPGTRLLVL.

V gene TRBV2 combines with J gene TRBJ2-1; tentative D call: TRBD2 (6 bases). In germline, CDR1 is SNHLY, CDR2 FYNNEI. The CDR3 is 13 residues long. Between the trimmed V and J ends, which lost 6 bases and 6 bases, there was a span of 12 bases. Here the CDR3 DNA reads TGTGCCAGCAGACTGGGGGGTGGCAATGAGCAGTTCTTC. Amino acid sequence: CASRLGGGNEQFF.

This chain links TRBV10-1 with TRBJ2-1, with 8 bases fitting TRBD2. The CDR3 has 16 amino acids. CDR1 and CDR2 from the germline V gene are WNHNN and SYGVQD (reference sequence). The J segment lost 4 bases and the V segment lost 4 bases, leaving 9 bases of the junction unmatched. The CDR3 region is CASSGTSSGTYNEQFF. In nucleotides, the CDR3 is TGCGCCAGCAGTGGGACGAGTAGCGGGACATACAATGAGCAGTTCTTC.

The V call is TRBV27, the J call TRBJ2-3; 9 nucleotides agree with TRBD1. J was trimmed by 11 bases and V by 0 bases; bases with no gene match: 6. The germline CDR1 and CDR2 sequences are MNHEY and SMNVEV (reference sequence). The CDR3 is 14 residues long. The DNA of the CDR3 is TGTGCCAGCAGTTTATCTGGGACAGGGATTGTGCAGTATTTT. This gives the protein CASSLSGTGIVQYF.

This clone was counted between two and nine times. This rearrangement joins TRBV2 to TRBJ1-5; D remains unclear. V lost 7 bases, J lost 0 bases, and 7 bases lay in between. From germline, CDR1 is SNHLY and CDR2 FYNNEI. The CDR3 runs to 13 residues. CDR3 sequence: CASKQDSNQPQHF. DNA for the CDR3: TGTGCCAGCAAGCAAGATAGCAATCAGCCCCAGCATTTT.

V is TRBV29-1 and J is TRBJ1-3; no clear D. CDR1 and CDR2 (germline): SQVTM, ANQGSEA. Trimming took 3 bases from V and 2 from J, leaving 8 bases between them. This CDR3 contains 13 residues. CDR3 sequence: CSVDYRTGNTIYF. The DNA for the CDR3 is TGCAGCGTTGACTACCGGACTGGAAACACCATATATTTT.

The V gene is TRBV3-1 (or the pseudogene TRBV3-2), the J gene TRBJ2-1, with D perhaps TRBD1 or TRBD2 (5 bases each). The germline V and J ends were trimmed by 6 bases and 6 bases, with 21 bases remaining between them. CDR3 length: 16 amino acids. Germline V gene data show CDR1 as LGHDT and CDR2 as YNNKEL (reference sequence). The CDR3 is CASSPNPRDGFNEQFF. The CDR3 DNA is TGTGCCAGCAGTCCTAACCCCCGGGACGGCTTCAATGAGCAGTTCTTC.

This chain connects TRBV19 to TRBJ1-6; D unclear. The germline V gene has CDR1 LNHDA and CDR2 SQIVND (reference sequence). This CDR3 has 15 residues. V lost 5 bases and J 9 bases, leaving 17 bases between the germline ends. CDR3 in amino acids: CASSLNLPTPSPLHF. CDR3 bases: TGTGCCAGTAGTCTAAATCTACCTACTCCTTCACCCCTCCACTTT. The full variable domain, with the rest looked up from reference TRBV19 and TRBJ1-6, is DGGITQSPKYLFRKEGQNVTLSCEQNLNHDAMYWYRQDPGQGLRLIYYSQIVNDFQKGDIAEGYSVSREKKESFPLTVTSAQKNPTAFYLCASSLNLPTPSPLHFGNGTRLTVT.

This chain links TRBV11-2 with TRBJ1-5; maybe TRBD1 (5 bases). CDR1 is SGHAT, CDR2 FQNNGV, per germline. V lost 2 bases to trimming and J lost 4 bases, with 9 bases between them. This CDR3 has 14 residues. In DNA, the CDR3 is TGTGCCAGCAGCTTAACAGGAGGGAATCAGCCCCAGCATTTT. Protein: CASSLTGGNQPQHF.

The chain combines TRBV5-1 with TRBJ1-2; TRBD1 is a possible D gene (5 bases). V lost 0 bases to trimming and J lost 0 bases, with 9 bases between them. This CDR3 has 15 amino acids. The germline gives CDR1 SGHRS, CDR2 YFSETQ. Here the CDR3 DNA reads TGCGCCAGCAGCTTGGGGACACAAACTAACTATGGCTACACCTTC. Its translation: CASSLGTQTNYGYTF.

The V call is TRBV10-1, the J call TRBJ1-5; D not resolved. The CDR3 sequence is 14 residues long. Germline V gene lookup returns CDR1 WNHNN and CDR2 SYGVQD (reference sequence). V was pared by 0 bases and J by 4 bases, with 7 bases between. As DNA, the CDR3 is TGCGCCAGCAGTGAGTCCAACCGGAATCAGCCCCAGCATTTT. The encoded protein is CASSESNRNQPQHF.

The CDR3: CASSGTGVNEQFF. Here the CDR3 DNA reads TGCGCCAGCAGTGGGACAGGGGTGAATGAGCAGTTCTTC. This chain links TRBV10-1 with TRBJ2-1, with 9 nucleotides matching TRBD1. J was trimmed by 7 bases and V by 4 bases; bases with no gene match: 2. There are 13 residues in the CDR3. Germline assignment: CDR1 WNHNN and CDR2 SYGVQD (reference sequence).

The J gene is TRBJ1-1, the V gene TRBV6-6; 9 positions agree with TRBD1. In germline, CDR1 is MNHNY, CDR2 SVGAGI (reference sequence). The CDR3 extends over 15 amino acids. The V segment lost 6 bases and the J segment 0 bases; nucleotides outside the gene matches: 5. The CDR3 DNA follows: TGTGCCAGCAGGCCAACAGGGGGCGTGAACACTGAAGCTTTCTTT. This encodes CASRPTGGVNTEAFF.

The chain is built from TRBV7-8 and TRBJ1-6, with TRBD1 matching over 7 bases. V lost 2 bases to trimming and J lost 9 bases; unmatched junction nucleotides: 7. The germline V gene encodes CDR1 SGHVS and CDR2 FQNEAQ. This CDR3 is built from 15 residues. The CDR3 DNA is TGTGCCAGCAGCTTAACGGGGCAGGGGGTTTCACCCCTCCACTTT. Translating it yields CASSLTGQGVSPLHF.